The 14 T cell receptor beta chains below all came from one sample that was sequenced in a study of cytomegalovirus exposure and HLA in healthy donors. PCR involved 60 Vbeta and 13 Jbeta primers. Profiling relied on immunoSEQ multiplex PCR, and the TCRdb table lists in-frame clones only, not all of them. This table holds approximately 75,000 clones. Sequenced sample: PBMCs. Source of these receptors: a man aged 35-49 years in good health and CMV-seronegative.

The J gene is TRBJ2-5, the V gene TRBV7-8, with D uncertain. This CDR3 region has 14 residues. V dropped 5 bases and J dropped 1 base, with 11 bases sitting between them. Germline V gene sequence: CDR1 SGHVS, CDR2 FQNEAQ. CDR3 loop: CASSARHLQETQYF. The CDR3 DNA follows: TGTGCCAGCAGCGCCCGACACCTCCAAGAGACCCAGTACTTC.

J is TRBJ2-1 and V is TRBV18, with 7 bases identical to TRBD2. The CDR3 runs to 16 residues. Trimming cost V 6 bases and J 2 bases; bases outside gene matches: 10. The germline CDR1 and CDR2 sequences are KGHSH and LQKENI. CDR3 protein: CASSRRGRGTYNEQFF. CDR3 bases: TGTGCCAGCTCGCGCCGCGGGAGAGGAACCTACAATGAGCAGTTCTTC.

The chain is built from TRBV7-5 and TRBJ1-5; the listed D gene, TRBD1, was not tested against the DNA. TRBV7-5 is tagged as a pseudogene. The CDR3 has 14 amino acids. This chain's CDR3 is CVRSPWTGNQPQHF. The CDR3 nucleotides are TGTGTCAGAAGCCCCTGGACAGGGAATCAGCCCCAGCATTTT.

The genes are TRBV28 and TRBJ2-1, with 13 nucleotides matching TRBD2. The trim removed 2 bases at V and 4 bases at J, leaving 8 bases unmatched. This CDR3 is built from 18 residues. Germline V gene data show CDR1 as MDHEN and CDR2 as SYDVKM. CDR3 amino acids: CASSLELAGGRTYNEQFF. The CDR3 DNA is TGTGCCAGCAGTTTAGAACTAGCGGGAGGGAGGACTTACAATGAGCAGTTCTTC.

The chain carries TRBV4-3 and TRBJ2-3; D is possibly TRBD1 (5 bases). The CDR3 contains 15 residues. Trimming took off 4 bases at V and 4 bases at J, with 15 bases between the two ends. CDR1 and CDR2 (germline): LGHNA, YSLEER. This CDR3 reads CASSLQGSGADTQYF. In nucleotides, the CDR3 is TGCGCCAGCAGCCTTCAGGGTAGTGGTGCAGATACGCAGTATTTT.

The rearrangement links TRBV5-1 to TRBJ2-1; weak D call: TRBD2 (5 bases). V lost 0 bases to trimming and J lost 3 bases, with 7 bases between them. CDR3 size: 14 residues. Germline V gives CDR1 SGHRS, CDR2 YFSETQ. The CDR3 is CASSLDGVYNEQFF. CDR3 DNA: TGCGCCAGCAGCTTGGACGGGGTCTACAATGAGCAGTTCTTC.

The rearrangement links TRBV7-9 to TRBJ1-2, with 9 bases that match TRBD1. CDR1 and CDR2 (germline): SEHNR, FQNEAQ (reference sequence). CDR3 length: 15 amino acids. J lost 2 bases, V lost 4 bases, and 5 bases had no gene match. CDR3 coding DNA: TGTGCCAGCAGCTCCGGACAGGGGCACAACTATGGCTACACCTTC. This translates into CASSSGQGHNYGYTF.

The chain combines TRBV4-3 with TRBJ2-2, with a tentative D call TRBD2 (5 bases). This CDR3 is 14 amino acids long. The V end lost 2 bases, the J end lost 7 bases, and 11 bases lay between the germline ends. CDR1 LGHNA and CDR2 YSLEER come from the germline V gene. Here the CDR3 reads CASSQIGIGGELFF. The CDR3 DNA reads as TGCGCCAGCAGCCAAATCGGGATCGGCGGGGAGCTGTTTTTT.

The chain employs TRBV7-9 and TRBJ2-2; 11 bases line up with TRBD2. The CDR3 runs to 19 residues. V lost 2 bases, J lost 0 bases, and 8 bases stayed unmatched. Germline CDR1 SEHNR, CDR2 FQNEAQ (reference sequence). In nucleotides, the CDR3 is TGTGCCAGCAGCTTAAAACGACTAGCGGGACGTACGAACACCGGGGAGCTGTTTTTT. Residues: CASSLKRLAGRTNTGELFF. The whole variable domain, filled in from reference TRBV7-9 and TRBJ2-2, reads DTGVSQNPRHKITKRGQNVTFRCDPISEHNRLYWYRQTLGQGPEFLTYFQNEAQLEKSRLLSDRFSAERPKGSFSTLEIQRTEQGDSAMYLCASSLKRLAGRTNTGELFFGEGSRLTVL.

The rearrangement joins TRBV20-1 to TRBJ2-3; no firm D call. The CDR3 consists of 11 residues. The germline gives CDR1 DFQATT, CDR2 SNEGSKA (reference sequence). CDR3: CRASKTDTQYF. The CDR3 nucleotides are TGCAGAGCGTCCAAAACAGATACGCAGTATTTT.

The rearrangement uses TRBV28 and TRBJ2-1; 8 bases map to TRBD2. The CDR3 covers 15 residues. Germline lookup yields CDR1 MDHEN and CDR2 SYDVKM. Unmatched junction bases numbered 8, after V lost 5 bases and J lost 5 bases. For the CDR3, the DNA is TGTGCCAGCAGTCTAGGGACTAGGCGGGACAATGAGCAGTTCTTC. Its translation: CASSLGTRRDNEQFF.

This rearrangement joins TRBV29-1 to TRBJ2-1; 9 bases map to TRBD2. CDR1 and CDR2 (germline): SQVTM, ANQGSEA. The CDR3 is 14 residues long. Losses at the gene ends were 6 bases for V and 5 bases for J; bases not matched to a gene: 8. The CDR3 coding sequence is TGCAGCGTCTCCGGGACTAGCCGCGACAATGAGCAGTTCTTC. It specifies CSVSGTSRDNEQFF.

The rearrangement uses TRBV30 and TRBJ2-1, with 10 bases aligning to TRBD1. This CDR3 comprises 16 residues. The V segment lost 3 bases and the J segment 6 bases; nucleotides outside the gene matches: 11. Germline V gene lookup returns CDR1 GTSNPN and CDR2 SVGIG (reference sequence). This CDR3 is CAWSGGQGTKGNEQFF. CDR3 in DNA: TGTGCCTGGAGCGGGGGACAGGGGACAAAGGGCAATGAGCAGTTCTTC.

The chain has TRBV30 and TRBJ1-1; perhaps TRBD1 as D (5 bases). The length of the CDR3 is 13 residues. The germline V gene encodes CDR1 GTSNPN and CDR2 SVGIG (reference sequence). Trimming left V 0 bases short and J 2 bases short, with 7 bases between. The CDR3 region is CAWSVDSNTEAFF. The CDR3 DNA is TGTGCCTGGAGTGTAGACAGTAACACTGAAGCTTTCTTT.